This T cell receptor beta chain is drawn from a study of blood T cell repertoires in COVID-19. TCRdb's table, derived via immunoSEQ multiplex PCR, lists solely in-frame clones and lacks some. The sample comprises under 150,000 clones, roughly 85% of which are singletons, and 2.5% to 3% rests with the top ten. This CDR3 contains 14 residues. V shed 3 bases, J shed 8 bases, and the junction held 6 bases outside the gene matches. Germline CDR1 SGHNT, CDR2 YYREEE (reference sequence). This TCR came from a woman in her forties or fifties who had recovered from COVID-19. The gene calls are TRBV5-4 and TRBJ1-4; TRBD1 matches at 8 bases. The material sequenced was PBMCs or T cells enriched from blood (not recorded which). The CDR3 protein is CASSSQGAGEKLFF. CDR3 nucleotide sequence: TGTGCCAGCAGCTCTCAGGGGGCTGGCGAAAAACTGTTTTTT.